The source of this TCR beta chain is a study of cytomegalovirus exposure and HLA in healthy donors. A multiplex PCR was run with 60 Vbeta primers and 13 Jbeta primers. Repertoires were generated with immunoSEQ multiplex PCR, while TCRdb's copy carries only in-frame clones and drops some. The data show about 160,000 clones, roughly 80% seen once. Notes on this clone: Antigen unknown.

The study, taken as a whole, reports: Being productive about 87% or about 30% of the time was typical of most TCR beta V segments in an earlier analysis. Researchers catalogued roughly 170 TCR beta chains as cytomegalovirus-associated.

The V gene lost 8 bases and the J gene lost 4 bases, with 9 bases spanning the gap. The CDR3 has 12 residues. CDR1 and CDR2 (germline): KGHSH, LQKENI. Sequencing was done on a sample of PBMCs. This TCR was recovered from a man in his fifties or sixties in good health and CMV-seropositive. The chain uses TRBV18 and TRBJ1-5; D ambiguous. The CDR3 DNA reads TGTGCCAGCCGTCAGGATAATCAGCCCCAGCATTTT. This translates into CASRQDNQPQHF.